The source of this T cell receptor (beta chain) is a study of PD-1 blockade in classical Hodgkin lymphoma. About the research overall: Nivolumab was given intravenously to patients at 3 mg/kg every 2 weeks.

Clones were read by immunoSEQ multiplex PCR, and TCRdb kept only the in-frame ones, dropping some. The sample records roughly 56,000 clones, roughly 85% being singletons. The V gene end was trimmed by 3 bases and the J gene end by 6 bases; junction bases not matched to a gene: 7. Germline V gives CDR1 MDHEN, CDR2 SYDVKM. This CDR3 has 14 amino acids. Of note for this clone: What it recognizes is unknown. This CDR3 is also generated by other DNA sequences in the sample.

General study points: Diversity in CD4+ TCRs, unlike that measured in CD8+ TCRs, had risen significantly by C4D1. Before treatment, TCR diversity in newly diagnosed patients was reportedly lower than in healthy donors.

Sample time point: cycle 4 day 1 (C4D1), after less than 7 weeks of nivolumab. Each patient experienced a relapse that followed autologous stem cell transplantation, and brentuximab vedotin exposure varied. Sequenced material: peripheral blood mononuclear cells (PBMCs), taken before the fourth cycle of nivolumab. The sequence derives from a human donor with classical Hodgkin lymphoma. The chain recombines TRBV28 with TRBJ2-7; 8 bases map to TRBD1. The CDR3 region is CASSLIGQGFEQYF. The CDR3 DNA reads TGTGCCAGCAGTTTGATTGGACAGGGTTTCGAGCAGTACTTC.